These T cell receptor beta chains were read from a single sample in a study of blood T cells in healthy people across ages. Using its own MiXCR run on the 5' RACE reads, TCRdb lists one record per CDR3 protein. The sample lists about 400,000 distinct CDR3 sequences; 52% were seen once. The sample comprised blood. These receptors all come from a man aged 60 to 69 in good health. The CDR3 runs from the conserved cysteine through the conserved F or W. A D gene is named only where the DNA matches it firmly. Only some rows state a clone size, as once, few, many or a class for expanded clones.

J,D,size,V,DNA,CDR3
TRBJ2-7,-,-,TRBV28,TGTGCCAGCAGTGCAGAACTGCCGGGCGAGCAGTACTTC,CASSAELPGEQYF
TRBJ2-7,-,few,TRBV12-3/TRBV12-4,TGTGCCAGCAGTGACTCGGGACGGTTGGCCCCCCACGAGCAGTACTTC,CASSDSGRLAPHEQYF
TRBJ2-3,-,-,TRBV16,TGTGCCAGCAGCCAACGGGGGAAAGGGGATACGCAGTATTTT,CASSQRGKGDTQYF
TRBJ2-3,TRBD2,few,TRBV20-1,TGCAGTGCCAGTTGGCGGGAGGGGTTTACGCAGTATTTT,CSASWREGFTQYF
TRBJ2-4,-,few,TRBV25-1,TGTGCCAGCAGTGAACAAAACATTCAGTACTTC,CASSEQNIQYF
TRBJ2-3,-,-,TRBV12-3/TRBV12-4,TGTGCCAGCAGTGCTCAGAGGCATACGCAGTATTTT,CASSAQRHTQYF
TRBJ2-5,TRBD2,-,TRBV28,TGTGCCAGCAGTTTGGGAGGGCCCGGGCGGAAGACCCAGTACTTC,CASSLGGPGRKTQYF
TRBJ2-1,-,-,TRBV29-1,TGCAGCGTTGTTCCGGATCCGGGACATATCAATGAGCAGTTCTTC,CSVVPDPGHINEQFF
TRBJ1-2,TRBD1,-,TRBV29-1,TGCAGCGTTCATGGGACAGGGGCATTAAGATCCGGCTACACCTTC,CSVHGTGALRSGYTF
TRBJ2-6,TRBD2,few,TRBV30,TGTGCCTGGGGGGGGGACCTGAGCTCTGGGGCCAACGTCCTGACTTTC,CAWGGDLSSGANVLTF
TRBJ1-2,-,-,TRBV7-8,TGTGCCAGCAGCTCGGGTGGGGGGCTGAGAGGCTACACCTTC,CASSSGGGLRGYTF
TRBJ1-4,-,-,TRBV12-3/TRBV12-4,TGTGCCAGCAGTTCCTCCGGGGCCCTAGGGGAAAAACTGTTTTTT,CASSSSGALGEKLFF
TRBJ2-2,TRBD1,-,TRBV18,TGTGCCAGCTCACAACGGACAGGGGGAACCGGGAAGCTGTTTTTT,CASSQRTGGTGKLFF
TRBJ2-1,TRBD1,-,TRBV29-1,TGCAGCGTTGAAACCGGGACAGGGGGTTTAAGTGAGCAGTTCTTC,CSVETGTGGLSEQFF
TRBJ1-6,TRBD1,-,TRBV25-1,TGTGCCAGCGCGGACAGGGGGCTTTCACCCCTCCACTTT,CASADRGLSPLHF
TRBJ2-1,TRBD2,-,TRBV12-3/TRBV12-4,TGTGCCAGCAGTTTTCGGGGGGTCCCGAACAATGAGCAGTTCTTC,CASSFRGVPNNEQFF
TRBJ2-3,-,few,TRBV6-1,TGTGCCAGCAGTGAAGTGCGGGGTTCAGATACGCAGTATTTT,CASSEVRGSDTQYF
TRBJ2-1,TRBD1,-,TRBV7-9,TGTGCCAGCAGCAATTTACAGGGGGGCTCAAGCTCCTACAATGAGCAGTTCTTC,CASSNLQGGSSSYNEQFF
TRBJ2-1,TRBD2,-,TRBV20-1,TGCAGTGCTAGTAGGCCTAGCGGGGGGAACAATGAGCAGTTCTTC,CSASRPSGGNNEQFF
TRBJ2-5,TRBD1,-,TRBV11-2,TGTGCCAGCAGCACAGGGGGCGGGCGGGAGACCCAGTACTTC,CASSTGGGRETQYF
TRBJ2-3,TRBD2,-,TRBV6-2/TRBV6-3,TGTGCCAGCAGAAAAGCGAGGAGCGGGGGGACAGATACGCAGTATTTT,CASRKARSGGTDTQYF
TRBJ2-7,TRBD2,few,TRBV20-1,TGCAGTGCTCTAGGGACTAGCGGAGCCGGTGAGCAGTACTTC,CSALGTSGAGEQYF
TRBJ1-2,-,-,TRBV4-2,TGTGCCAGCAGCCTTCAAAGGGGGAACAGCTATGGCTACACCTTC,CASSLQRGNSYGYTF
TRBJ1-2,-,few,TRBV4-2,TGTGCCAGCAGCCAAGTCGGGGATGGCTACACCTTC,CASSQVGDGYTF
TRBJ1-1,-,-,TRBV10-1,TGCGCCAGCAGTAGAGACCCCGGGAGCACTGAAGCTTTCTTT,CASSRDPGSTEAFF
TRBJ2-2,-,-,TRBV27,TGTGCCAGCACCGAGCCCCGAGGAGCGGTTGGGCTGTTTTTT,CASTEPRGAVGLFF
TRBJ1-2,-,-,TRBV25-1,TGTGCCAGCAGTGATGCTCTCTCAGGGGTTGGCTACACCTTC,CASSDALSGVGYTF
TRBJ1-4,-,-,TRBV6-5,TGTGCCAGCAGTTACCTACAACCCCCGGGGCCTGAAAAACTGTTTTTT,CASSYLQPPGPEKLFF
TRBJ2-1,-,few,TRBV29-1,TGCAGCGTTGACCCCAGGGTGCGTGGAGATGAGCAGTTCTTC,CSVDPRVRGDEQFF
TRBJ1-5,-,-,TRBV29-1,TGCAGCGTGCAGGGAAGCAATCAGCCCCAGCATTTT,CSVQGSNQPQHF
TRBJ2-7,-,-,TRBV7-8,TGTGCCAGCAGCTTATCGGTCGGGGGATCCTACGAGCAGTACTTC,CASSLSVGGSYEQYF
TRBJ1-5,-,-,TRBV6-2/TRBV6-3,TGTGCCAGCAGTTACTCATTGGCAGGGGCTAATCAGCCCCAGCATTTT,CASSYSLAGANQPQHF
TRBJ2-3,-,-,TRBV4-3,TGCGCCAGCAGCCAAGATCTAGGGGGTCACGGCACAGATACGCAGTATTTT,CASSQDLGGHGTDTQYF
TRBJ1-6,TRBD1,-,TRBV7-9,TGTGCCAGCAGCTTAGATGGGACAGGCCATTCACCCCTCCACTTT,CASSLDGTGHSPLHF
TRBJ2-3,-,-,TRBV6-2/TRBV6-3,TGTGCCAGCAACCCCAGGGGGGGCACAGATACGCAGTATTTT,CASNPRGGTDTQYF
TRBJ2-1,-,-,TRBV2,TGTGCCAGCAGTGAGCAGCGGGCGCAGTTCTTC,CASSEQRAQFF
TRBJ2-5,-,-,TRBV12-3/TRBV12-4,TGTGCCAGCAGCCCCCAGGGGGGGAGGCAAGAGACCCAGTACTTC,CASSPQGGRQETQYF
TRBJ2-3,TRBD2,once,TRBV12-3/TRBV12-4,TGTGCCAGCAGTTTAGGCAGCGGGAGGGCCATAGATACGCAGTATTTT,CASSLGSGRAIDTQYF
TRBJ2-1,TRBD2,-,TRBV20-1,TGCAGTGCTAGAGCGGGACTAGCGGGAGTCGATGAGCAGTTCTTC,CSARAGLAGVDEQFF
TRBJ2-1,-,few,TRBV9,TGTGCCAGCAGCCCCCGCAGCTCCTACAATGAGCAGTTCTTC,CASSPRSSYNEQFF
TRBJ2-7,-,-,TRBV6-6,TGTGCCAGCAGTCCTTTGAGCTCCTACAATGAGCAGTACTTC,CASSPLSSYNEQYF
TRBJ2-5,-,few,TRBV7-9,TGTGCCAGCACCACCCACAGGGAGACCCAGTACTTC,CASTTHRETQYF
TRBJ2-7,TRBD1,-,TRBV29-1,TGCAGCGTTGCCGGGGGACAGGGCAGCTACGAGCAGTACTTC,CSVAGGQGSYEQYF
TRBJ2-7,TRBD2,many,TRBV5-1,TGCGCCAGCAGCCCGGAGGGGACTAGTGGGGGATCTTACAATGAGCAGTACTTC,CASSPEGTSGGSYNEQYF
TRBJ1-5,TRBD1,few,TRBV7-9,TGTGCCAGCAGCGGGACAGTTGATCAGCCCCAGCATTTT,CASSGTVDQPQHF
TRBJ2-5,TRBD2,few,TRBV20-1,TGCAGTGCTAAGGCCGTAGCGGGAGGGCAGCAAGAGACCCAGTACTTC,CSAKAVAGGQQETQYF
TRBJ1-5,-,few,TRBV12-3/TRBV12-4,TGTGCCAGCAGTTTTACCCGGGGGCACAATCAGCCCCAGCATTTT,CASSFTRGHNQPQHF
TRBJ2-3,TRBD2,few,TRBV7-2,TGTGCCAGCAGCTTAGGGCGGCCGGGACTAGCGGGAGCAGATACGCAGTATTTT,CASSLGRPGLAGADTQYF
TRBJ2-3,-,-,TRBV20-1,TGCAGTGCGCACCATGGGGGCCCAGATACGCAGTATTTT,CSAHHGGPDTQYF
TRBJ1-1,TRBD1,few,TRBV4-2,TGTGCCAGCAGCCAAAGGGACAGCAGGGAGAACACTGAAGCTTTCTTT,CASSQRDSRENTEAFF
TRBJ2-7,-,-,TRBV7-9,TGTGCCAGCGGGGAAGGTCTCGCCTACGAGCAGTACTTC,CASGEGLAYEQYF
TRBJ2-7,TRBD2,few,TRBV6-5,TGTGCCAGCAGTTATTCGAGGGAGGGCGTCTATGAGCAGTACTTC,CASSYSREGVYEQYF
TRBJ1-2,TRBD1,-,TRBV18,TGTGCCAGCTCACCAGGACAGGGGTTGAATGGCTACACCTTC,CASSPGQGLNGYTF
TRBJ2-1,TRBD1,-,TRBV27,TGTGCCAGCATCAGGACAGGGGGCGTTGAGCAGTTCTTC,CASIRTGGVEQFF
TRBJ2-7,TRBD2,few,TRBV7-2,TGTGCCAGCGCACTTGAGGGCGGGAGAGGAGGCGAGCAGTACTTC,CASALEGGRGGEQYF
TRBJ2-7,-,-,TRBV20-1,TGCAGTGCTATCTCGGGACGGGGCTCCTACGAGCAGTACTTC,CSAISGRGSYEQYF
TRBJ2-5,TRBD1,once,TRBV27,TGTGCCAGCAGTTTGAGGGGGCAGATTTACAATGAGCAGTACTTC,CASSLRGQIYNEQYF
TRBJ2-7,-,-,TRBV5-1,TGCGCCAGCAGCCAGGATTTCCGAGAGCAGTACTTC,CASSQDFREQYF
TRBJ1-5,TRBD1,-,TRBV7-8,TGTGCCAGCAGCTTACGGGACAGGGACAATCAGCCCCAGCATTTT,CASSLRDRDNQPQHF